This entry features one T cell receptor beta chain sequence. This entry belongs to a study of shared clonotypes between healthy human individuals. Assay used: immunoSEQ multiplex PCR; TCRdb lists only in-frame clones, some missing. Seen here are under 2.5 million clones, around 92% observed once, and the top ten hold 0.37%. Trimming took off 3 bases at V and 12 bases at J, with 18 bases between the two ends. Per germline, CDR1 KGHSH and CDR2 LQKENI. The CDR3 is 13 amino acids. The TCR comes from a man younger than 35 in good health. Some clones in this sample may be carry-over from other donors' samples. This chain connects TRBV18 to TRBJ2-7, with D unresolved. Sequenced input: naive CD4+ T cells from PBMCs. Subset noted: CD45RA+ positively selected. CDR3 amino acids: CASSPGVLGTRYF. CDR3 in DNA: TGTGCCAGCTCACCCGGCGTCCTGGGTACGCGGTACTTC.